A single sample gave rise to the 20 T cell receptor beta chains below, sequenced in a study of T cell responses to AZD1222 COVID-19 vaccine (dated by TCRdb to the early 2020s). The time point label here, explained by the study, means: about 28 days (+/-7) after the second vaccine dose. Library preparation employed the immunoSEQ multiplex PCR assay. In its TCRdb copy, this immuneACCESS table keeps in-frame sequences only and misses some clones. Where compared with another copy, unresolved V genes explain less than half of these, and the others have no known cause. The sample table records tens of thousands of clones; around three quarters of these occur just once. Approximately 47% of the sample is held by the ten biggest clonotypes. The sample in question was peripheral blood, obtained 28 days after the second AZD1222 dose. The receptors here all came from an adult who received the AZD1222 COVID-19 vaccine.

In this sample, this clone turned up a few times. This chain uses TRBV7-9 with TRBJ1-1, with D hard to call. V lost 3 bases and J 4 bases, leaving 21 bases between the germline ends. CDR1 and CDR2 from the germline V gene are SEHNR and FQNEAQ (reference sequence). This CDR3 spans 17 amino acids. The chain's CDR3 is CASSFKFFNGGSTEAFF. The CDR3 DNA follows: TGTGCCAGCAGCTTTAAATTCTTCAATGGAGGTAGCACTGAAGCTTTCTTT.

V gene TRBV19 combines with J gene TRBJ1-2; no clear D. Germline assignment: CDR1 LNHDA and CDR2 SQIVND (reference sequence). The CDR3 spans 12 residues. Deletions cut 5 bases from V and 1 base from J, with 5 bases between. CDR3 bases: TGTGCCAGTAGTTCGCATAACTATGGCTACACCTTC. As protein: CASSSHNYGYTF.

The gene calls are TRBV6-2 or TRBV6-3 and TRBJ2-1; the match to TRBD1 covers 10 bases. Germline CDR1 and CDR2: MNHEY and SVGEGT. This CDR3 is 15 amino acids long. The junction had 8 bases not matched to a gene; V was cut back by 4 bases and J by 8 bases. Written as DNA, the CDR3 is TGTGCCAGCAGTTCAGACAGGGGGCTGGTGGATGAGCAGTTCTTC. It translates to CASSSDRGLVDEQFF.

A single count supports this clone. The chain employs TRBV28 and TRBJ2-3; 10 nucleotides agree with TRBD2. V shed 3 bases, J shed 5 bases, and the junction held 5 bases outside the gene matches. The CDR3 is 15 residues long. Germline CDR1 reads MDHEN; CDR2 reads SYDVKM. CDR3 in amino acids: CASSLIGLAVDTQYF. Written as DNA, the CDR3 is TGTGCCAGCAGTTTGATCGGACTAGCGGTAGATACGCAGTATTTT. Full variable domain (rest looked up from reference TRBV28 and TRBJ2-3): DVKVTQSSRYLVKRTGEKVFLECVQDMDHENMFWYRQDPGLGLRLIYFSYDVKMKEKGDIPEGYSVSREKKERFSLILESASTNQTSMYLCASSLIGLAVDTQYFGPGTRLTVL.

The chain has TRBV29-1 and TRBJ1-1; D might be TRBD1 (5 bases). Per the germline V gene, CDR1 is SQVTM and CDR2 is ANQGSEA. This CDR3 is built from 10 residues. Trimming took off 7 bases at V and 5 bases at J, with 8 bases between the two ends. The DNA of the CDR3 is TGCAGCGGCCGGGGGACTGAAGCTTTCTTT. Translating gives CSGRGTEAFF. Together with reference TRBV29-1 and TRBJ1-1, the CDR3 gives the full variable domain: SAVISQKPSRDICQRGTSLTIQCQVDSQVTMMFWYRQQPGQSLTLIATANQGSEATYESGFVIDKFPISRPNLTFSTLTVSNMSPEDSSIYLCSGRGTEAFFGQGTRLTVV.

A single count supports this clone. The genes are TRBV18 and TRBJ2-6, with TRBD1 matching over 7 bases. The CDR3 contains 16 residues. V shed 4 bases, J shed 2 bases, and the junction held 5 bases outside the gene matches. Germline CDR1 reads KGHSH; CDR2 reads LQKENI. The CDR3 region has the DNA TGTGCCAGCTCACTTCTAACAGGGGCTGGGGCCAACGTCCTGACTTTC. This sequence encodes CASSLLTGAGANVLTF.

This rearrangement joins TRBV6-2 or TRBV6-3 to TRBJ2-7; 7 nucleotides align to TRBD1. Germline CDR1 MNHEY, CDR2 SVGEGT. The length of the CDR3 is 15 residues. The trim removed 4 bases at V and 2 bases at J, leaving 8 bases unmatched. The DNA for the CDR3 is TGTGCCAGCAGTTCCCCGGACAGGTGGACCTACGAGCAGTACTTC. It is translated as CASSSPDRWTYEQYF.

The chain employs TRBV10-2 and TRBJ1-5; possibly TRBD1 for D (5 bases). The CDR3 consists of 12 residues. CDR1 and CDR2 (germline): WSHSY, SAAADI. V was trimmed by 4 bases and J by 6 bases, leaving 7 bases between them. The CDR3: CASSGGSQPQHF. The CDR3 coding sequence is TGCGCCAGCAGTGGGGGGTCTCAGCCCCAGCATTTT.

The table lists this clone with a few counts. The V call is TRBV12-3 or TRBV12-4, the J call TRBJ1-3; D unresolved. This CDR3 is built from 13 residues. Trimming cost V 3 bases and J 3 bases, with 6 bases left between them. The CDR3 DNA sequence: TGTGCCAGCAGTTTCTCTGTTGGAAACACCATATATTTT. Protein sequence: CASSFSVGNTIYF.

This rearrangement joins TRBV11-2 to TRBJ2-5, with 7 bases lining up with TRBD2. The CDR3 has 18 amino acids. Trimming took 5 bases from V and 5 from J; bases not matched to a gene: 20. Germline V CDR1 and CDR2: SGHAT, FQNNGV. CDR3 in amino acids: CASSPLQVWGSGRETQYF. CDR3 DNA sequence: TGTGCCAGCAGCCCCCTGCAGGTCTGGGGTAGCGGGCGGGAGACCCAGTACTTC.

Only a few counts were recorded for this clone. The chain is built from TRBV5-1 and TRBJ2-7, with D perhaps TRBD1 or TRBD2 (5 bases each). Germline-derived CDR1 and CDR2 are SGHRS and YFSETQ. The V gene lost 3 bases and the J gene lost 3 bases, with 10 bases spanning the gap. The CDR3 has 13 amino acids. The CDR3: CASSWDADYEQYF. The CDR3 DNA follows: TGCGCCAGCAGCTGGGACGCAGACTACGAGCAGTACTTC.

The V call is TRBV5-1, the J call TRBJ2-3; D may be TRBD1 (6 bases). Germline CDR1 reads SGHRS; CDR2 reads YFSETQ. This CDR3 has 13 residues. Trimming shortened V by 4 bases and J by 5 bases, and 11 bases separated the two germline ends. The CDR3 protein is CASSGTGRDTQYF. CDR3 DNA sequence: TGCGCCAGCAGCGGAACAGGGCGAGATACGCAGTATTTT.

The chain carries TRBV7-8 and TRBJ2-3; 7 bases are shared with TRBD2. V was pared by 5 bases and J by 2 bases, with 10 bases of the junction left unmatched. The CDR3 has 16 amino acids. Germline CDR1 SGHVS, CDR2 FQNEAQ. The CDR3 is CASSPRGAGVTDTQYF. The CDR3 DNA is TGTGCCAGCAGCCCCCGAGGGGCGGGGGTCACAGATACGCAGTATTTT.

The chain couples TRBV9 to TRBJ1-1; the D is unclear. CDR1 and CDR2 from the germline V gene are SGDLS and YYNGEE. This CDR3 contains 16 residues. V lost 0 bases and J lost 0, with 12 bases in between. The CDR3 region is CASSVGSAFMNTEAFF. Written as DNA, the CDR3 is TGTGCCAGCAGCGTAGGTTCAGCCTTTATGAACACTGAAGCTTTCTTT.

J is TRBJ1-5 and V is TRBV7-9, with 10 bases identical to TRBD1. Losses at the gene ends were 4 bases for V and 3 bases for J; bases not matched to a gene: 9. Germline V gene lookup returns CDR1 SEHNR and CDR2 FQNEAQ (reference sequence). This CDR3 is built from 17 residues. CDR3 residues: CASSSFWGTGDNQPQHF. CDR3 DNA sequence: TGTGCCAGCAGCTCTTTCTGGGGGACAGGGGACAATCAGCCCCAGCATTTT.

The count of this clone is one. V usage is TRBV27 and J usage is TRBJ1-1; D remains unclear. V was trimmed by 2 bases and J by 1 base, leaving 8 bases between them. The germline V gene encodes CDR1 MNHEY and CDR2 SMNVEV (reference sequence). The CDR3 extends over 14 amino acids. This chain's CDR3 is CASSLQRWNTEAFF. Written as DNA, the CDR3 is TGTGCCAGCAGTTTACAAAGGTGGAACACTGAAGCTTTCTTT.

This clone showed up just once. The CDR3 sequence: CASRPSGANVLTF. Written as DNA, the CDR3 is TGTGCCAGCAGACCCTCTGGGGCCAACGTCCTGACTTTC. The V gene is TRBV3-1 (or the pseudogene TRBV3-2), the J gene TRBJ2-6; D gene unclear. The CDR3 length is 13 residues. V was cut by 6 bases and J by 0 bases, with 3 bases left in between. Germline V gene data show CDR1 as LGHDT and CDR2 as YNNKEL (reference sequence).

The rearrangement joins TRBV13 to TRBJ1-3; D not certain. Trimming pared 1 base from V and 0 bases from J, leaving 7 bases between. The CDR3 contains 15 residues. Germline V CDR1 and CDR2: PRHDT, FYEKMQ (reference sequence). Written as DNA, the CDR3 is TGTGCCAGCAGCTTAGCAGTTGGCTCTGGAAACACCATATATTTT. This gives the protein CASSLAVGSGNTIYF.

The gene calls are TRBV18 and TRBJ1-2; 7 bases line up with TRBD1. Germline-derived CDR1 and CDR2 are KGHSH and LQKENI. This CDR3 has 16 residues. V shed 4 bases and J 4 bases; nucleotides not matched to a gene: 12. The chain's CDR3 is CASSRPGQPKGYGYTF. CDR3 bases: TGTGCCAGCTCACGTCCGGGACAGCCTAAAGGCTATGGCTACACCTTC.

The rearrangement joins TRBV27 to TRBJ2-1, with 8 bases lining up with TRBD2. The junction had 5 bases not matched to a gene; V was cut back by 5 bases and J by 5 bases. The germline gives CDR1 MNHEY, CDR2 SMNVEV (reference sequence). There are 14 residues in the CDR3. CDR3 residues: CASSLSGDHNEQFF. In DNA, the CDR3 is TGTGCCAGCAGTCTTAGCGGGGACCACAATGAGCAGTTCTTC.